The rows below give T cell receptor beta chains drawn from one sample of a study of a mutant IDH1 vaccine in newly diagnosed glioma. Generated by immunoSEQ multiplex PCR, the TCRdb table keeps only in-frame clones and is missing some. The table lists tens of thousands of clones, 83% of them singletons, with 7% to 9% in the top ten. Sequenced here: PBMCs, sampled from a glioma patient treated with radiotherapy, temozolomide or both. The origin of the receptors is a woman aged 45 to 65 with glioma. The conserved cysteine and the conserved F or W are not part of the CDR3 here. The order of the fields is V gene, clone size, J gene, CDR3 length, CDR3 protein. A clone size is listed for some rows: how often the clone was seen (once, few, many), or a class if it is expanded.

TRBV25-1	-	TRBJ2-3	12	ASGTRDSTDTQY
TRBV18	few	TRBJ2-7	10	ASSIQGLEQY
TRBV13	-	TRBJ2-2	14	ASSYRAGPDTGELF
TRBV2	-	TRBJ2-5	12	ASSVDIVRETQY
TRBV5-1	-	TRBJ2-7	12	ASSFTRSSYEQY
TRBV29-1	-	TRBJ2-1	9	SVQGGNEQF
TRBV9	-	TRBJ1-6	14	ASSQTQSSYNSPLH
TRBV5-1	-	TRBJ2-3	13	ASSRWDRALDTQY
TRBV2	-	TRBJ1-1	12	ASGRQTLFTEAF
TRBV14	-	TRBJ1-1	12	ASSQAYIASEAF
TRBV9	-	TRBJ2-1	12	ASSVGQGSAEQF
TRBV5-8	-	TRBJ2-3	15	ASSLEVWAASTDTQY
TRBV7-9	-	TRBJ2-5	15	ASSVGTGAQLQETQY
TRBV9	once	TRBJ1-1	13	ASGAPESMNTEAF
TRBV9	-	TRBJ1-3	15	ASSVGARGWSGNTIY
TRBV4-3	-	TRBJ2-1	16	ASSQDLASGGALGEQF
TRBV5-1	-	TRBJ2-7	11	ASSLEGYYEQY
TRBV18	-	TRBJ1-1	15	ASSPQSVQTLNTEAF
TRBV15	-	TRBJ2-3	9	ATSGLYGQY
TRBV18	-	TRBJ1-3	13	ASSPPAFSGNTIY
TRBV6-4	few	TRBJ2-3	12	ASSDEGDTDTQY
TRBV6-1	-	TRBJ2-2	13	ASIGTAANTGELF
TRBV5-5	-	TRBJ1-2	11	ASSLSEEYGYT
TRBV9	-	TRBJ1-1	14	ASSTSSVRGDTEAF
TRBV11-3	once	TRBJ2-1	12	ASSFSGTNNEQF
TRBV4-2	-	TRBJ1-2	10	ASSPGTGGYT
TRBV5-1	-	TRBJ1-1	11	ASSGTVNTEAF
TRBV6-5	-	TRBJ1-3	14	ASSYGTGGSTGAVY
TRBV9	-	TRBJ2-7	15	ASSVGPSGGVFYEQY
TRBV11-2	-	TRBJ2-7	11	ASGNSGSYEQY
TRBV29-1	-	TRBJ1-2	14	SVSDYMDRGGYGYT
TRBV5-6	-	TRBJ1-2	10	ASSLGWGGYT
TRBV7-2	once	TRBJ2-5	14	ASTPRYAGLAGAQY
TRBV5-5	once	TRBJ1-4	13	ASSFTGGLGEKLF
TRBV9	once	TRBJ1-2	11	ASSVGQGNGYT
TRBV6-6	-	TRBJ2-2	10	ASSNRGGELF
TRBV10-3	once	TRBJ1-6	14	AITAGATSYNSPLH
TRBV2	-	TRBJ2-3	15	ASSGVSAGHYTDTQY
TRBV27	-	TRBJ2-7	16	ASSSSTSGGPSSYEQY
TRBV2	-	TRBJ1-1	16	ASSERPSLGASDTEAF
TRBV19	-	TRBJ1-6	13	ASSTGGTVPSPLH
TRBV5-4	-	TRBJ2-3	10	ASSLDGNTQY
TRBV19	-	TRBJ1-2	14	ASSGSLGQESYGYT
TRBV6-6	-	TRBJ1-3	12	ATRVDPAGNTIY
TRBV2	-	TRBJ1-1	16	ASTETTGRVGRNTEAF
TRBV14	-	TRBJ2-3	12	ASSQVGLQHTQY
TRBV6-5	-	TRBJ2-7	9	ASSYERAQY
TRBV5-1	once	TRBJ2-1	13	ASSLDGAVKDEQF
TRBV4-1	-	TRBJ2-7	11	ASSRLFGDEQY
TRBV7-2	-	TRBJ1-1	12	ASTRRGPYTEAF
TRBV9	-	TRBJ1-5	12	ASSGHPGDQPQH
TRBV5-4	-	TRBJ2-2	13	ASSLKRTNTGELF
TRBV7-2	-	TRBJ2-3	16	ASSLIGTSGGPGDTQY
TRBV6-4	-	TRBJ1-1	11	ASSTQTGTEAF
TRBV18	-	TRBJ2-4	12	ASSPGGGGNIQY
TRBV10-2	-	TRBJ1-1	12	ASRQGGAWTEAF
TRBV14	-	TRBJ1-5	13	ASSPDGRANQPQH
TRBV5-1	once	TRBJ1-2	11	ASSKGTGAGYT
TRBV5-4	-	TRBJ2-5	12	ASSLDTFGETQY